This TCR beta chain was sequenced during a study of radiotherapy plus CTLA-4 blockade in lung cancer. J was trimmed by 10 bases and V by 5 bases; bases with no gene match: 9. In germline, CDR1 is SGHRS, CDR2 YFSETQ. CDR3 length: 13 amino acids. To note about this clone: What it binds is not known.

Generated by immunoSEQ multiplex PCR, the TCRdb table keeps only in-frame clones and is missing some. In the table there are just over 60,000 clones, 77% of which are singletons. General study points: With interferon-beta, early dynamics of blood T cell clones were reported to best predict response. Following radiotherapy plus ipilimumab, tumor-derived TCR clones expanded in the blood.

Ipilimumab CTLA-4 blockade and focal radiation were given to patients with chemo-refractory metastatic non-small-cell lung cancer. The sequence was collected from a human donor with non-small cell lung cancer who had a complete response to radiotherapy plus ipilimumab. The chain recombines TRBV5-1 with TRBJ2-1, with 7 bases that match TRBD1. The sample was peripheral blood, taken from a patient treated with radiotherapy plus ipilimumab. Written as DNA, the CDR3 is TGCGCCAGCAGTCAAGACAGGGCAGAGGAGCAGTTCTTC. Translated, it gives CASSQDRAEEQFF.